Shown below are 29 T cell receptor beta chains from a single sample sequenced in a study of neoadjuvant anti-PD-1 for oral cavity cancer. The time point was: after neoadjuvant nivolumab, at surgical resection. Profiling relied on immunoSEQ multiplex PCR, and the TCRdb table lists in-frame clones only, not all of them. The table records approximately 9,500 clones, 65% to 70% of them present only once. Sample: PBMCs, taken after nivolumab (anti-PD-1) treatment. The receptors shown here come from a person aged 35 to 85 with oral cavity squamous cell carcinoma.

The gene calls are TRBV7-2 and TRBJ1-1; 10 bases are shared with TRBD1. Trimming cost V 5 bases and J 8 bases; bases outside gene matches: 11. The CDR3 covers 15 residues. CDR1 SGHTA and CDR2 FQGNSA come from the germline V gene. The CDR3 reads CASSLRTGGKDEAFF. Written as DNA, the CDR3 is TGTGCCAGCAGCCTAAGGACAGGGGGAAAAGACGAAGCTTTCTTT. Full variable domain (missing parts from reference TRBV7-2 and TRBJ1-1): GAGVSQSPSNKVTEKGKDVELRCDPISGHTALYWYRQSLGQGLEFLIYFQGNSAPDKSGLPSDRFSAERTGGSVSTLTIQRTQQEDSAVYLCASSLRTGGKDEAFFGQGTRLTVV.

This clone was recorded a few times. The chain uses TRBV18 and TRBJ1-5; TRBD1 might be the D (5 bases). In germline, CDR1 is KGHSH, CDR2 LQKENI. The CDR3 runs to 15 residues. Trimming took off 3 bases at V and 6 bases at J, with 15 bases between the two ends. The CDR3 loop reads CASSPRQGASQPQHF. The CDR3 DNA is TGTGCCAGCTCACCCCGGCAGGGAGCCAGTCAGCCCCAGCATTTT.

V is TRBV6-5 and J is TRBJ1-6; D is unclear. V dropped 2 bases and J dropped 7 bases, with 12 bases sitting between them. Per the germline V gene, CDR1 is MNHEY and CDR2 is SVGAGI. The CDR3 runs 15 residues. The CDR3 spells CASSYGERVNSPLHF. The DNA for the CDR3 is TGTGCCAGCAGTTACGGGGAAAGGGTGAATTCACCCCTCCACTTT.

In this sample, this clone turned up once. The rearrangement joins TRBV5-4 to TRBJ2-1; the match to TRBD1 covers 12 bases. Germline loops: CDR1 SGHNT, CDR2 YYREEE (reference sequence). After removal of 3 bases from V and 7 bases from J, the junction contained 2 bases not matched to a gene. This CDR3 has 14 residues. The CDR3 DNA sequence: TGTGCCAGCAGCTGGGACAGGGGGCTGAATGAGCAGTTCTTC. This sequence encodes CASSWDRGLNEQFF.

V is TRBV29-1 and J is TRBJ1-5; D gene unclear. V was cut by 6 bases and J by 2 bases, with 8 bases left in between. Germline V gives CDR1 SQVTM, CDR2 ANQGSEA. This CDR3 is built from 12 residues. The CDR3 protein is CSVVDGNQPQHF. Here the CDR3 DNA reads TGCAGCGTCGTCGATGGCAATCAGCCCCAGCATTTT. Based on the CDR3 plus reference TRBV29-1 and TRBJ1-5, the full variable domain is SAVISQKPSRDICQRGTSLTIQCQVDSQVTMMFWYRQQPGQSLTLIATANQGSEATYESGFVIDKFPISRPNLTFSTLTVSNMSPEDSSIYLCSVVDGNQPQHFGDGTRLSIL.

This clone was seen a few times. The gene calls are TRBV7-2 and TRBJ2-1, with TRBD1 matching 8 bases. Germline CDR1 reads SGHTA; CDR2 reads FQGNSA. V trimming: 1 base; J trimming: 13 bases; junction bases outside the gene matches: 15. The CDR3 contains 16 residues. The CDR3 protein is CASSLEGRARGRDQFF. For the CDR3, the DNA is TGTGCCAGCAGCTTAGAAGGAAGGGCCAGGGGGCGCGATCAGTTCTTC.

This clone was seen only a few times. The chain has TRBV27 and TRBJ1-4; 7 nucleotides align to TRBD1. The length of the CDR3 is 17 residues. The V gene's germline CDR1 is MNHEY and CDR2 SMNVEV (reference sequence). The V and J ends lost 5 bases and 0 bases, in that order; junction bases with no gene match: 9. The CDR3: CASSPLTGTTTNEKLFF. DNA for the CDR3: TGTGCCAGCAGTCCCCTGACAGGGACCACAACTAATGAAAAACTGTTTTTT.

This clone was recorded only once. The chain employs TRBV6-1 and TRBJ2-7; a possible D gene is TRBD1 (5 bases). The CDR3 contains 13 residues. Germline V gives CDR1 MNHNS, CDR2 SASEGT. V lost 7 bases and J lost 2, with 12 bases in between. The chain's CDR3 is CASIGVPTYEQYF. The CDR3 DNA sequence: TGTGCCAGCATAGGGGTCCCCACCTACGAGCAGTACTTC.

The rearrangement uses TRBV29-1 and TRBJ1-1; D possibly corresponds to TRBD1 (6 bases). This CDR3 has 12 residues. Germline V gene lookup returns CDR1 SQVTM and CDR2 ANQGSEA. V was trimmed by 5 bases and J by 4 bases, leaving 11 bases between them. The DNA of the CDR3 is TGCAGCGTTCAGGACAGTCCCACTGAAGCTTTCTTT. Translation gives CSVQDSPTEAFF.

Comments on this clone: A read error may produce the germline difference seen at one junction end. The chain couples TRBV6-1 to TRBJ2-3; D may correspond to TRBD1 or TRBD2 (5 bases each). Germline CDR1 reads MNHNS; CDR2 reads SASEGT. The CDR3 sequence is 15 residues long. This CDR3 is CASRVTGGRTDTQYF. The CDR3 coding sequence is TGTGCCAGCAGAGTTACAGGAGGACGCACGGATACGCAGTATTTT.

This clone appeared a few times. The CDR3 here is CASSSKGTREQFF. The CDR3 bases are TGTGCCAGCAGCTCGAAAGGTACCCGAGAGCAGTTCTTC. The V call is TRBV7-3, the J call TRBJ2-1; D is uncertain. The germline V and J ends were trimmed by 4 bases and 10 bases, with 14 bases remaining between them. Looked up from germline, CDR1 is SGHTA and CDR2 is FQGTGA. The CDR3 runs 13 residues.

CDR3 nucleotides: TGTGCCAGCAGTAACCGGGACAGGGATGAAAAACTGTTTTTT. Protein: CASSNRDRDEKLFF. The chain links TRBV6-6 to TRBJ1-4, with 9 bases fitting TRBD1. Trimming took 5 bases from V and 6 from J; bases not matched to a gene: 4. CDR1 and CDR2 (germline): MNHNY, SVGAGI (reference sequence). The CDR3 runs 14 residues.

The genes are TRBV7-8 and TRBJ1-5; D is ambiguous. V was trimmed by 3 bases and J by 5 bases, leaving 8 bases between them. The CDR3 has 13 amino acids. Germline CDR1 reads SGHVS; CDR2 reads FQNEAQ. CDR3 amino acids: CASSLSPDQPQHF. In nucleotides, the CDR3 is TGTGCCAGCAGCTTGTCCCCCGATCAGCCCCAGCATTTT.

V usage is TRBV6-4 and J usage is TRBJ1-1, with unresolved D. Looked up from germline, CDR1 is MRHNA and CDR2 is SNTAGT. V dropped 5 bases and J dropped 13 bases, with 14 bases sitting between them. This CDR3 is 11 amino acids long. The CDR3 sequence: CASSSRLPRFF. CDR3 sequence (DNA): TGTGCCAGCAGTTCCCGTTTGCCTCGTTTCTTT.

This chain uses TRBV6-1 with TRBJ2-5; D gene uncertain. Deletions cut 6 bases from V and 2 bases from J, with 16 bases between. The CDR3 contains 15 residues. Germline V CDR1 and CDR2: MNHNS, SASEGT. CDR3 sequence (DNA): TGTGCCAGCAGGACGGGCTGGGGAATACAAGAGACCCAGTACTTC. This encodes CASRTGWGIQETQYF.

This clone came up a few times. This rearrangement joins TRBV9 to TRBJ2-3, with D uncertain. Germline V gene sequence: CDR1 SGDLS, CDR2 YYNGEE. V lost 0 bases, J lost 6 bases, and 5 bases lay in between. This CDR3 region has 12 residues. The CDR3 nucleotides are TGTGCCAGCAGCGTAGCCGGTGATACGCAGTATTTT. It specifies CASSVAGDTQYF.

The chain has TRBV6-1 and TRBJ2-5, with D possibly matching TRBD1 (7 bases). Per germline, CDR1 MNHNS and CDR2 SASEGT. The ends were cut back, 2 bases at V and 5 bases at J, with 15 bases in the middle. This CDR3 is built from 15 residues. DNA of the CDR3: TGTGCCAGCAGTGAACTGGAGGGGGCGCCGGAGACCCAGTACTTC. Its translation is CASSELEGAPETQYF.

The CDR3 protein is CASSLEFRSDTQYF. The CDR3 DNA sequence: TGTGCCAGCAGCTTAGAATTTAGGTCAGATACGCAGTATTTT. The chain joins TRBV11-2 to TRBJ2-3; D call uncertain. CDR3 length: 14 amino acids. The V end lost 0 bases, the J end lost 4 bases, and 8 bases lay between the germline ends. Per the germline V gene, CDR1 is SGHAT and CDR2 is FQNNGV.

There are a few counts of this clone. The chain carries TRBV19 and TRBJ2-3; TRBD1 matches 8 bases. CDR1 and CDR2 (germline): LNHDA, SQIVND (reference sequence). Germline trimming cut 6 bases from V and 3 bases from J; bases unmatched to any gene: 5. The CDR3 is 14 amino acids. The CDR3 sequence is CASRVTGATDTQYF. CDR3 nucleotides: TGTGCCAGTAGGGTGACAGGGGCAACAGATACGCAGTATTTT.

The sample holds a few counts of this clone. The chain couples TRBV4-2 to TRBJ1-2, with D uncertain. The CDR3 is 15 residues long. Germline-derived CDR1 and CDR2 are LGHNA and YNFKEQ. V lost 4 bases and J 1 base, leaving 13 bases between the germline ends. CDR3 amino acids: CASSPLEGINYGYTF. The CDR3 DNA reads as TGTGCCAGCAGCCCACTCGAGGGAATTAACTATGGCTACACCTTC.

This chain uses TRBV6-1 with TRBJ1-2, with no clear D. V lost 2 bases and J 8 bases, leaving 12 bases between the germline ends. Germline CDR1 MNHNS, CDR2 SASEGT. This CDR3 region has 13 residues. In nucleotides, the CDR3 is TGTGCCAGCAGTGAAACGGGGAAGGGCGGCTACACCTTC. Translation: CASSETGKGGYTF.

The V and J genes are TRBV4-1 and TRBJ2-3; 8 nucleotides match TRBD2. CDR1 is MGHRA, CDR2 YSYEKL, per germline. This CDR3 comprises 17 residues. The V gene end was trimmed by 0 bases and the J gene end by 5 bases; junction bases not matched to a gene: 10. CDR3 sequence (DNA): TGCGCCAGCAGCCAAGACAGCGGGGGAGCTCAGGGAGATACGCAGTATTTT. This translates into CASSQDSGGAQGDTQYF.

By share, this clone ranks as medium-sized. This chain uses TRBV27 with TRBJ1-1; unclear D gene. The germline CDR1 and CDR2 sequences are MNHEY and SMNVEV (reference sequence). V dropped 2 bases and J dropped 1 base, with 5 bases sitting between them. The CDR3 runs 13 residues. The CDR3 nucleotides are TGTGCCAGCAGTTTAGTGGAGAACACTGAAGCTTTCTTT. Translation: CASSLVENTEAFF.

This clone occurred once. The chain uses TRBV5-1 and TRBJ2-7, with 10 positions matching TRBD1. Germline-derived CDR1 and CDR2 are SGHRS and YFSETQ. This CDR3 region has 15 residues. Trimming took 0 bases from V and 2 from J; bases not matched to a gene: 2. In nucleotides, the CDR3 is TGCGCCAGCAGCTTGGTCGGGACAGGGGCCTACGAGCAGTACTTC. It yields the protein CASSLVGTGAYEQYF.

V gene TRBV2 combines with J gene TRBJ1-1; 7 positions agree with TRBD1. V shed 8 bases, J shed 0 bases, and the junction held 6 bases outside the gene matches. CDR3 length: 14 residues. CDR1 SNHLY and CDR2 FYNNEI come from the germline V gene. CDR3 in amino acids: CASSTGELNTEAFF. CDR3 nucleotides: TGTGCCAGCTCAACAGGGGAATTGAACACTGAAGCTTTCTTT.

CDR3 loop: CASSLRRALNTEAFF. CDR3 nucleotides: TGTGCCAGCAGCCTTCGACGGGCGCTGAACACTGAAGCTTTCTTT. V usage is TRBV11-2 and J usage is TRBJ1-1; D gene uncertain. V lost 5 bases to trimming and J lost 0 bases, with 13 bases between them. The CDR3 contains 15 residues. CDR1 SGHAT and CDR2 FQNNGV come from the germline V gene.

The DNA for the CDR3 is TGTGCCTCCCAGGGACTAGCGGGCAGGCAGGATACGCAGTATTTT. It specifies CASQGLAGRQDTQYF. The chain combines TRBV19 with TRBJ2-3; 12 bases match TRBD2. Germline CDR1 and CDR2: LNHDA and SQIVND (reference sequence). The ends lost 11 bases at V and 6 bases at J; junction bases unmatched: 12. This CDR3 region has 15 residues.

This chain connects TRBV5-1 to TRBJ1-6; no clear D gene. CDR3 length equals 16 residues. The germline V and J ends were trimmed by 1 base and 7 bases, with 15 bases remaining between them. Germline lookup yields CDR1 SGHRS and CDR2 YFSETQ. The DNA for the CDR3 is TGCGCCAGCAGCTTGACAGCACAAGGGATCAATTCACCCCTCCACTTT. Its translation: CASSLTAQGINSPLHF.

This clone was observed once. The chain has TRBV12-5 and TRBJ2-2, with 9 bases aligning to TRBD1. Germline CDR1 and CDR2: LGHNT and FRNRAP. The CDR3 is made up of 17 amino acids. Unmatched junction bases numbered 15, after V lost 6 bases and J lost 7 bases. The DNA for the CDR3 is TGTGCTAGTGGGCCCGGGACAGGGTCCTTCCGAGGCGGGGAGCTGTTTTTT. Residues: CASGPGTGSFRGGELFF.